The 15 T cell receptor beta chains listed next were all sequenced from one sample in a study of beta chain features in type 1 diabetes. Study-wide findings and caveats: Significant though moderate, a shortening of TCRB CDR3s appeared in all four CD4+ subsets of Type 1 diabetes patients.

Their antigens are not known. As every portion of the isolated RNA was reverse transcribed, the sequencing read expressed TCRB transcripts. Only in-frame clones appear in the TCRdb table, and some are missing; sequencing was by immunoSEQ multiplex PCR. The sample carries about 150,000 clones, about 9.4% recorded once. The sample was central memory CD4+ T cells from blood. These receptors came from a man aged 30-40 years with type 1 diabetes.

This clone was seen ten or more times. The chain uses TRBV29-1 and TRBJ2-7, with D perhaps matching TRBD1 (7 bases). Trimming took off 5 bases at V and 3 bases at J, with 11 bases between the two ends. Germline CDR1 reads SQVTM; CDR2 reads ANQGSEA. The CDR3 has 12 residues. The CDR3 DNA reads as TGCAGCGTTTCCCAGGGGGGCTACGAGCAGTACTTC. This gives the protein CSVSQGGYEQYF.

This clone was picked up a small number of times. V usage is TRBV29-1 and J usage is TRBJ2-5, with 11 bases aligning to TRBD2. This CDR3 comprises 13 residues. Germline V lookup: CDR1 SQVTM, CDR2 ANQGSEA. The V segment lost 7 bases and the J segment 2 bases; nucleotides outside the gene matches: 3. CDR3 loop: CSAGTSGQETQYF. DNA of the CDR3: TGCAGCGCTGGGACTAGCGGACAAGAGACCCAGTACTTC.

This sequence joins TRBV7-2 and TRBJ2-7, with D maybe TRBD2 (6 bases). The CDR3 is 16 amino acids. Germline loops: CDR1 SGHTA, CDR2 FQGNSA. Trimming pared 5 bases from V and 0 bases from J, leaving 17 bases between. The CDR3 region has the DNA TGTGCCAGCAGCAAGGGTATCTCGGGGGTCTCCTACGAGCAGTACTTC. It codes for CASSKGISGVSYEQYF.

This clone was picked up a small number of times. Here the CDR3 DNA reads TGCGCCAGCAGCCAAGATCGGTTCCACGAGCAGTACTTC. It is translated as CASSQDRFHEQYF. This chain joins TRBV4-3 and TRBJ2-7; D call uncertain. Germline V CDR1 and CDR2: LGHNA, YSLEER. Trimming shortened V by 0 bases and J by 5 bases, and 8 bases separated the two germline ends. The CDR3 runs 13 residues.

This clone turned up a few times. The chain recombines TRBV28 with TRBJ2-2; D unclear. This CDR3 has 12 amino acids. V lost 4 bases to trimming and J lost 6 bases, with 6 bases between them. CDR1 MDHEN and CDR2 SYDVKM come from the germline V gene. This CDR3 reads CASSSFAGELFF. CDR3 sequence (DNA): TGTGCCAGCAGTTCGTTCGCCGGGGAGCTGTTTTTT.

V is TRBV29-1 and J is TRBJ2-1; the match to TRBD1 covers 7 bases. CDR1 is SQVTM, CDR2 ANQGSEA, per germline. V shed 4 bases and J 6 bases; nucleotides not matched to a gene: 9. The CDR3 is made up of 14 amino acids. CDR3 protein: CSVANRGWGNEQFF. Here the CDR3 DNA reads TGCAGCGTTGCCAACAGGGGTTGGGGCAATGAGCAGTTCTTC.

This clone has a handful of counts. J is TRBJ2-3 and V is TRBV7-3; tentatively, D is TRBD2 (6 bases). The CDR3 extends over 14 amino acids. V dropped 5 bases and J dropped 0 bases, with 9 bases sitting between them. Per the germline V gene, CDR1 is SGHTA and CDR2 is FQGTGA. CDR3 DNA sequence: TGTGCCAGCAGCCTGGGACTTAGCACAGATACGCAGTATTTT. The encoded protein is CASSLGLSTDTQYF.

The chain has TRBV5-1 and TRBJ2-7; D gene uncertain. The CDR3 loop spans 12 amino acids. The germline V gene has CDR1 SGHRS and CDR2 YFSETQ. Between the trimmed V and J ends, which lost 1 base and 2 bases, there was a span of 4 bases. The CDR3 DNA follows: TGCGCCAGCAGCTTGAGCACCTACGAGCAGTACTTC. This codes for CASSLSTYEQYF. The variable domain in full, completed from reference TRBV5-1 and TRBJ2-7, reads KAGVTQTPRYLIKTRGQQVTLSCSPISGHRSVSWYQQTPGQGLQFLFEYFSETQRNKGNFPGRFSGRQFSNSRSEMNVSTLELGDSALYLCASSLSTYEQYFGPGTRLTVT.

This clone was observed a few times. The chain recombines TRBV7-3 with TRBJ2-3, with a weak D call TRBD2 (5 bases). Between the trimmed V and J ends, which lost 6 bases and 3 bases, there was a span of 10 bases. Germline assignment: CDR1 SGHTA and CDR2 FQGTGA. The CDR3 sequence is 13 residues long. The CDR3 DNA reads as TGTGCCAGCAGAACAGCGGTAACAGATACGCAGTATTTT. Translating it yields CASRTAVTDTQYF.

The rearrangement links TRBV13 to TRBJ2-4, with TRBD1 as a possible D gene (6 bases). Germline V gene lookup returns CDR1 PRHDT and CDR2 FYEKMQ (reference sequence). This CDR3 region has 17 residues. Trimming cost V 5 bases and J 0 bases, with 17 bases left between them. The CDR3 sequence is CASSVFDRISAKNIQYF. The CDR3, as DNA: TGTGCCAGCAGCGTATTTGACAGGATCTCAGCCAAAAACATTCAGTACTTC.

This chain links TRBV4-2 with TRBJ1-1; maybe TRBD1 (6 bases). The length of the CDR3 is 13 residues. Trimming left V 4 bases short and J 1 base short, with 7 bases between. The germline V gene encodes CDR1 LGHNA and CDR2 YNFKEQ. CDR3 in amino acids: CASSLQGNTEAFF. CDR3 DNA: TGTGCCAGCAGCCTACAGGGGAACACTGAAGCTTTCTTT.

The J gene is TRBJ2-3, the V gene TRBV7-2; D is unresolved. The V gene's germline CDR1 is SGHTA and CDR2 FQGNSA. The CDR3 is made up of 12 amino acids. V lost 5 bases to trimming and J lost 2 bases, with 5 bases between them. CDR3 protein: CASSLFTDTQYF. The DNA of the CDR3 is TGTGCCAGCAGCCTATTCACAGATACGCAGTATTTT.

The chain couples TRBV5-4 to TRBJ2-1; 12 bases fit TRBD2. The CDR3 contains 18 residues. J was trimmed by 2 bases and V by 0 bases; bases with no gene match: 6. Germline V gene sequence: CDR1 SGHNT, CDR2 YYREEE (reference sequence). CDR3 bases: TGTGCCAGCAGCTTGGGTTCCCTAGCGGGAGGGCCCTACAATGAGCAGTTCTTC. This gives the protein CASSLGSLAGGPYNEQFF. Looking up the rest from reference TRBV5-4 and TRBJ2-1 gives the full variable domain: ETGVTQSPTHLIKTRGQQVTLRCSSQSGHNTVSWYQQALGQGPQFIFQYYREEENGRGNFPPRFSGLQFPNYSSELNVNALELDDSALYLCASSLGSLAGGPYNEQFFGPGTRLTVL.

This clone was seen only a few times. The J gene is TRBJ2-7, the V gene TRBV30; 11 bases fit TRBD2. This CDR3 region has 16 residues. CDR1 and CDR2 (germline): GTSNPN, SVGIG (reference sequence). The V and J ends lost 0 bases and 3 bases, in that order; junction bases with no gene match: 7. The DNA for the CDR3 is TGTGCCTGGAGTGTATCACGACTAGCGGGAAGCTACGAGCAGTACTTC. Translated, it gives CAWSVSRLAGSYEQYF.

This clone has a handful of counts. DNA for the CDR3: TGCGCCAGCAGCCCCAGGCAGGCTAATAATGAAAAACTGTTTTTT. This gives the protein CASSPRQANNEKLFF. V gene TRBV4-3 combines with J gene TRBJ1-4, with D unresolved. CDR1 is LGHNA and CDR2 is YSLEER in the germline V gene. Trimming cost V 4 bases and J 4 bases, with 13 bases left between them. The CDR3 spans 15 residues.